This T cell receptor (beta chain) was sequenced during a study of OX40 agonist ivuxolimab in advanced cancers. Overall study: Dose-escalation patients were diagnosed with hepatocellular carcinoma, melanoma, renal cell cancer or head and neck cancer. Earlier treatment with anti-PD-1, anti-PD-L1 or anti-CTLA-4 was permitted, and 35% to 45% had received some.

There are 15 residues in the CDR3. Germline V CDR1 and CDR2: MNHNY, SVGAGI (reference sequence). V lost 4 bases to trimming and J lost 5 bases, with 18 bases between them. Study-wide results and limits: Expanded clones belonging to CD8+ T cells outnumbered, on average, those of CD4+. CD4+ and CD8+ blood T cells expanded clonally by week 6 at 0.1 to 3.0 mg/kg.

Method: immunoSEQ multiplex PCR; TCRdb's copy keeps in-frame clones and lacks some. The data contain about 40,000 clones, around 89% of them singletons. A word on this clone: Its antigen remains unknown.

The source material was CD4+ or CD8+ T cells sorted from blood, sampled in a trial of the OX40 agonist ivuxolimab. The chain joins TRBV6-6 to TRBJ2-7; possibly TRBD1 for D (6 bases). The sequence was collected from an adult with an advanced solid tumor such as melanoma, head and neck, liver or kidney cancer. The CDR3 DNA reads TGTGCCAGCAGTTCCACTGGCAGGGGAGTCAACGAGCAGTACTTC. This sequence encodes CASSSTGRGVNEQYF.